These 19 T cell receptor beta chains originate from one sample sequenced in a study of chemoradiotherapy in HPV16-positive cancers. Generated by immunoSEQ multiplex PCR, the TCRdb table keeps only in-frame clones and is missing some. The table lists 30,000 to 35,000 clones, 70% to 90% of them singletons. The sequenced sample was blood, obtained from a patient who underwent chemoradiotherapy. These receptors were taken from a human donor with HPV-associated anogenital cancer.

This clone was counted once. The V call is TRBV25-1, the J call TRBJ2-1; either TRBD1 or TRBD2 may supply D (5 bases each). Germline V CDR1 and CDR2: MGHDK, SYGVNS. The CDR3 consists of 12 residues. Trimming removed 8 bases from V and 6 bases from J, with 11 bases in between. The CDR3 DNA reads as TGTGCCAGCTCTCCGGGGACCAATGAGCAGTTCTTC. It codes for CASSPGTNEQFF.

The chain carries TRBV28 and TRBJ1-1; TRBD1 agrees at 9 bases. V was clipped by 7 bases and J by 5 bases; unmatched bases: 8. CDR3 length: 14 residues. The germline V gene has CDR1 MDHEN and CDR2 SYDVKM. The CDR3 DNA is TGTGCCAGCACCCCGACAGGGGGGTGGACTGAAGCTTTCTTT. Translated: CASTPTGGWTEAFF.

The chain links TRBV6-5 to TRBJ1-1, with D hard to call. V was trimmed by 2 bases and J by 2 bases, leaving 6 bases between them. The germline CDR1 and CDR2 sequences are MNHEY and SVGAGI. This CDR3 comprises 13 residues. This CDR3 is CASSYGTNTEAFF. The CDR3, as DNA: TGTGCCAGCAGTTACGGCACCAACACTGAAGCTTTCTTT.

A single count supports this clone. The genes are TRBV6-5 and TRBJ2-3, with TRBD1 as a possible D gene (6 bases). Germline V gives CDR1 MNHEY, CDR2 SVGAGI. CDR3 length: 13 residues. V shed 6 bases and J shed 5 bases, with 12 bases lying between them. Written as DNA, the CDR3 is TGTGCCAGCAGAAACAGGGTCAGAGATACGCAGTATTTT. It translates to CASRNRVRDTQYF.

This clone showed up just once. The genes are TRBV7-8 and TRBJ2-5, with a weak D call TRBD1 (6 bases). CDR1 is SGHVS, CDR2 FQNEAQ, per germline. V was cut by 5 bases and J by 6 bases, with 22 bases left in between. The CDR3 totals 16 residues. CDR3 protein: CASSAAQGMGSKTQYF. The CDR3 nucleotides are TGTGCCAGCAGCGCAGCACAGGGTATGGGTTCCAAGACCCAGTACTTC.

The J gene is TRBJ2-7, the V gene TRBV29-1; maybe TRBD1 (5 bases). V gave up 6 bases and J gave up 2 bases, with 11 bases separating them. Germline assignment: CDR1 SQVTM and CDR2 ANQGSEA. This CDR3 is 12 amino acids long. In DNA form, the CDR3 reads TGCAGCGTGGGGCACGGAACCTACGAGCAGTACTTC. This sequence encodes CSVGHGTYEQYF.

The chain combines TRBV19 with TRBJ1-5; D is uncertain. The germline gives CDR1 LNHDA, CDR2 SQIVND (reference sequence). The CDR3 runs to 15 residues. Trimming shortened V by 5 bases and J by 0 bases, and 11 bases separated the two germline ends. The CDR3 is CASSPDGYSNQPQHF. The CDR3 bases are TGTGCCAGTAGTCCAGACGGTTATAGCAATCAGCCCCAGCATTTT.

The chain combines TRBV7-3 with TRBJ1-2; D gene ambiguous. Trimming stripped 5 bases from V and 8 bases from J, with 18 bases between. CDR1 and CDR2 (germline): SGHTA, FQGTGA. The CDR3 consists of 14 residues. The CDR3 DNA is TGTGCCAGCAGCGCACCCAACGGGCCCCTAGGCTACACCTTC. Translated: CASSAPNGPLGYTF. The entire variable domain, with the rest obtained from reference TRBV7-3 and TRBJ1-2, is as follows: GAGVSQTPSNKVTEKGKYVELRCDPISGHTALYWYRQSLGQGPEFLIYFQGTGAADDSGLPNDRFFAVRPEGSVSTLKIQRTERGDSAVYLCASSAPNGPLGYTFGSGTRLTVV.

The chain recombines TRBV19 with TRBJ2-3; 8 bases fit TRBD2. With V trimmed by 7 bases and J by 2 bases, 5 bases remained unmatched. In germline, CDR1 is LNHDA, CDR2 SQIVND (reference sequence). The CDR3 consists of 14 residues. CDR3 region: CASTGGGVTDTQYF. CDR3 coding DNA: TGTGCCAGTACCGGGGGGGGAGTCACAGATACGCAGTATTTT.

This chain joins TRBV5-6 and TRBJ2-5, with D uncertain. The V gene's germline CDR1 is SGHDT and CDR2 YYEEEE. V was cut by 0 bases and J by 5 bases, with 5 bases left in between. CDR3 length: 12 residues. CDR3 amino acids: CASSLGPETQYF. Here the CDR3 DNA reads TGTGCCAGCAGCTTGGGGCCGGAGACCCAGTACTTC.

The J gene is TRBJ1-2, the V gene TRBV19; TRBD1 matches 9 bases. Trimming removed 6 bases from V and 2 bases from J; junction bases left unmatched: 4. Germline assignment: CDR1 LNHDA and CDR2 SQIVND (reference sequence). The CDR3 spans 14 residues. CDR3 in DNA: TGTGCCAGTAGGTCCGGGACAGGGAACTATGGCTACACCTTC. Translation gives CASRSGTGNYGYTF.

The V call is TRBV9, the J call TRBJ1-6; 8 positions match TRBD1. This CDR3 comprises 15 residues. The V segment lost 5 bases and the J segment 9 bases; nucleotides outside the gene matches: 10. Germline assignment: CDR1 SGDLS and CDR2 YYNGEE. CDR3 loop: CASSFGQGKGSPLHF. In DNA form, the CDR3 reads TGTGCCAGCAGTTTTGGACAGGGAAAAGGTTCACCCCTCCACTTT.

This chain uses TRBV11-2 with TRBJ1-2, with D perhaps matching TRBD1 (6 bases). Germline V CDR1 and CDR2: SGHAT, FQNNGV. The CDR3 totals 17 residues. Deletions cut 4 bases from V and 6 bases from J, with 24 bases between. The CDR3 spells CASSSLRGTKGTDGYTF. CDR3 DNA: TGTGCCAGCAGCTCCCTCCGGGGGACAAAAGGCACGGATGGCTACACCTTC. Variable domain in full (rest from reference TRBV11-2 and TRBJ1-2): EAGVAQSPRYKIIEKRQSVAFWCNPISGHATLYWYQQILGQGPKLLIQFQNNGVVDDSQLPKDRFSAERLKGVDSTLKIQPAKLEDSAVYLCASSSLRGTKGTDGYTFGSGTRLTVV.

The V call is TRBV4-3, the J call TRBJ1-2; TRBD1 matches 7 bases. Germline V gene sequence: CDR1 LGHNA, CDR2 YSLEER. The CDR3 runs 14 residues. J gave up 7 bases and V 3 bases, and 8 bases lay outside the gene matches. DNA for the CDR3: TGCGCCAGCAGCCAGAACAGGGGTATGGGTGGCTACACCTTC. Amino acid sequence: CASSQNRGMGGYTF.

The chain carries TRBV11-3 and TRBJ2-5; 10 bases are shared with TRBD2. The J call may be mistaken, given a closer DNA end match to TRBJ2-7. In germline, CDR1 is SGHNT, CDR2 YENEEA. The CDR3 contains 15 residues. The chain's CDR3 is CASSFSGGSSYEQYF. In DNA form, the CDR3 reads TGTGCCAGCAGCTTTAGCGGGGGGAGCTCCTACGAGCAGTACTTC.

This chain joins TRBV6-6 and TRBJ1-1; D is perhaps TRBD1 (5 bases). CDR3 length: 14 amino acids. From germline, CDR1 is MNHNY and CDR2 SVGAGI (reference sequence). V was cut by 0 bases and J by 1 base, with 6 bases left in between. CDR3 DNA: TGTGCCAGCAGTTACTCCGGGGGGAACACTGAAGCTTTCTTT. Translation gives CASSYSGGNTEAFF.

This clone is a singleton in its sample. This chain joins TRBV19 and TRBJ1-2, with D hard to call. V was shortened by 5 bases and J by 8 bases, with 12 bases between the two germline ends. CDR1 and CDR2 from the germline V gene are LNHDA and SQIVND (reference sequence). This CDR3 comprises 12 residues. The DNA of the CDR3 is TGTGCCAGTAGTGCCCACATCGTGGGCTACACCTTC. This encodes CASSAHIVGYTF.

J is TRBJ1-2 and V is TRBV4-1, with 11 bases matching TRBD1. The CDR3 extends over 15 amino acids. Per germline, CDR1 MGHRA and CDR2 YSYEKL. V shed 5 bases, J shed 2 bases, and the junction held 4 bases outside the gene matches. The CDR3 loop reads CASSKGQGENYGYTF. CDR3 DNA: TGCGCCAGCAGCAAGGGACAGGGGGAAAACTATGGCTACACCTTC.

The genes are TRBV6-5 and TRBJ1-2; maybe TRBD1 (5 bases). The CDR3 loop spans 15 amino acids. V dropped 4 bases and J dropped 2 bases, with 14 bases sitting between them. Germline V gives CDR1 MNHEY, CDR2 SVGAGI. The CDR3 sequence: CASSSPGLSNYGYTF. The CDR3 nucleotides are TGTGCCAGCAGTTCCCCAGGGTTGTCGAACTATGGCTACACCTTC.